This is a list of T cell receptor beta chains from one sample in a study of blood T cells in healthy people across ages. TCRdb called the 5' RACE reads again in MiXCR, with one record for every CDR3 protein. This sample has 650,000 to 950,000 distinct CDR3 sequences; under 45% occur once, and the top ten carry roughly 19%. Sequenced material: blood. All receptors come from a man aged 55 to 70 in good health. CDR3s include the opening cysteine and the closing phenylalanine or tryptophan. Each record gives: J gene, clone size, V gene, D gene, CDR3 DNA, CDR3 protein. A D gene is named only where the DNA matches it firmly. Size tells how often a clone was seen (once, few, many) or the class of an expanded clone, and some rows leave it out.

TRBJ2-5 NA TRBV7-2 TRBD2 TGTGCCAGCAGCTCCGGGAACGGGAGGGGCTTGTACCAAGAGACCCAGTACTTC CASSSGNGRGLYQETQYF
TRBJ2-6 few TRBV6-2/TRBV6-3 NA TGTGCCAGCAGTCCACAGAGGGCTGGGGCCAACGTCCTGACTTTC CASSPQRAGANVLTF
TRBJ2-7 NA TRBV3-1 NA TGTGCCAGCAGCCAAGATAAGACTATGGCCTACGAGCAGTACTTC CASSQDKTMAYEQYF
TRBJ2-2 NA TRBV6-2/TRBV6-3 TRBD2 TGTGCCAGCAGTAACGGACTAGCGGGGGGAAACACCGGGGAGCTGTTTTTT CASSNGLAGGNTGELFF
TRBJ2-5 NA TRBV27 TRBD2 TGTGCCAGCAGTTTAAGGACTAGCGGGGTTCGGCAAGAGACCCAGTACTTC CASSLRTSGVRQETQYF
TRBJ1-2 NA TRBV4-3 NA TGCGCCAGCAGCCCCAATGGGGTGAACAGGGACGGCTACACCTTC CASSPNGVNRDGYTF
TRBJ2-3 NA TRBV12-3/TRBV12-4 NA TGTGCCAGCAGTCGTAACAGGGCCCAAGGGACAGATACGCAGTATTTT CASSRNRAQGTDTQYF
TRBJ2-5 NA TRBV12-3/TRBV12-4 TRBD2 TGTGCCAGCAGTTTCCAGCGGGGTACACTCCAAGAGACCCAGTACTTC CASSFQRGTLQETQYF
TRBJ2-7 few TRBV7-6 NA TGTGCCAGCAGCTTATCTGTCGGCAACTACGAGCAGTACTTC CASSLSVGNYEQYF
TRBJ2-7 NA TRBV4-3 NA TGCGCCAGCAGCCAAGGCTTACTAACACCGTCCTGGGGGGAGCAGTACTTC CASSQGLLTPSWGEQYF
TRBJ1-1 NA TRBV20-1 NA TGCAGTGCTAGAGAACTAACAGTGAACACTGAAGCTTTCTTT CSARELTVNTEAFF
TRBJ2-2 few TRBV5-1 NA TGCGCCAGCAGCTCGCAGGGCTTGGGGCCCCCGGAGCGGGAGCTGTTTTTT CASSSQGLGPPERELFF
TRBJ2-5 NA TRBV20-1 TRBD2 TGCAGTGCAGCCCCAGGTAGCGGGGTAGTAGAGACCCAGTACTTC CSAAPGSGVVETQYF
TRBJ2-5 NA TRBV6-6 TRBD1 TGTGCCTGCAGTACCGGGACAGGGACGGAGACCCAGTACTTC CACSTGTGTETQYF
TRBJ2-1 NA TRBV5-1 TRBD1 TGCGCCAGCAGCTTGAGACAGGGAAACAATGAGCAGTTCTTC CASSLRQGNNEQFF
TRBJ2-7 few TRBV7-9 TRBD1 TGTGCCAGCAGCACGGGACAGGGGTTCTACGAGCAGTACTTC CASSTGQGFYEQYF
TRBJ1-5 NA TRBV12-3/TRBV12-4 NA TGCGCCAGCAGTTTAGGGCCGACAGCTAATCAGCCCCAGCATTTT CASSLGPTANQPQHF
TRBJ2-7 NA TRBV7-6 NA TGTGCCAGCAGCTTAACCCCGTCATCCGACTACGAGCAGTACTTC CASSLTPSSDYEQYF
TRBJ1-1 once TRBV4-3 TRBD1 TGCGCCAGCAGCCAAGGCGGGACAGGGGGTGAAGCTTTCTTT CASSQGGTGGEAFF
TRBJ1-4 NA TRBV25-1 NA TGTGCCAGCAGTGCCACTTCAGGGGCTGGAAAACTGTTTTTT CASSATSGAGKLFF
TRBJ2-5 NA TRBV12-5 NA TGTGCTAGTGGGAATCCGGGAGATAGCCAGGGCATGAGGGAGACCCAGTACTTC CASGNPGDSQGMRETQYF
TRBJ2-1 NA TRBV5-1 TRBD2 TGCGCCAGCAGCTTGGGGGCCGGGACTATCTACAATGAGCAGTTCTTC CASSLGAGTIYNEQFF
TRBJ1-2 NA TRBV5-1 NA TGCGCCAGCAGCTTGACGCCGGGAAACTACTATGGCTACACCTTC CASSLTPGNYYGYTF
TRBJ2-7 once TRBV6-1 TRBD2 TGTGCCAGCAGTGAAGCGCTAGCGGGAGCCTACGAGCAGTACTTC CASSEALAGAYEQYF
TRBJ1-2 NA TRBV29-1 NA TGCAGCGTTGAACCCGCCGGGGGCGGCTACACCTTC CSVEPAGGGYTF
TRBJ2-7 few TRBV5-1 NA TGCGCCAGCAGCTTGACCGGGACAAAGGGCGAGCAGTACTTC CASSLTGTKGEQYF
TRBJ2-1 NA TRBV7-9 NA TGTGCCAGCAGCTTTCGGGAACCATACAATGAGCAGTTCTTC CASSFREPYNEQFF
TRBJ2-5 NA TRBV9 TRBD1 TGTGCCAGCAGCGTAGATGGACAGGGGTTTCGGGAGACCCAGTACTTC CASSVDGQGFRETQYF
TRBJ1-1 few TRBV4-3 NA TGCGCCAGCAGCCAATCAACTATTATGAACACTGAAGCTTTCTTT CASSQSTIMNTEAFF
TRBJ2-1 few TRBV9 NA TGTGCCAGCAGCTCATCAAGCCCGAATGAGCAGTTCTTC CASSSSSPNEQFF
TRBJ2-5 NA TRBV29-1 NA TGCAGCTCCGGGACACCTAATGAGCAGTACTTC CSSGTPNEQYF
TRBJ2-4 few TRBV7-2 NA TGTGCCAGCAGGGGACGGGGTAACATTCAGTACTTC CASRGRGNIQYF
TRBJ1-2 many TRBV27 NA TGTGCCAGCGGGCAGGGGTATGGCTACACCTTC CASGQGYGYTF
TRBJ2-7 NA TRBV10-3 NA TGTGCCATCAGTGAGTTTGGGCCAAGCTCCTACGAGCAGTACTTC CAISEFGPSSYEQYF
TRBJ2-7 few TRBV2 NA TGTGCCAGCAGTGAAGCGGTGGGGTTCAACAACGAGCAGTACTTC CASSEAVGFNNEQYF
TRBJ1-2 NA TRBV6-6 NA TGTGCCAGCAGTGGAGACGGACTCTATGGCTACACCTTC CASSGDGLYGYTF
TRBJ1-6 NA TRBV20-1 NA TGCAGTGTGGTGGGCCTCTCCTATAATTCACCCCTCCACTTT CSVVGLSYNSPLHF
TRBJ2-1 NA TRBV7-2 NA TGTGCCAGCAGCTTAGTCCGGGGGACCTACAATGAGCAGTTCTTC CASSLVRGTYNEQFF
TRBJ2-3 NA TRBV7-8 TRBD2 TGTGCCAGCGGCTTAGGACTAGCGGGGGGGCTGTATACGCAGTATTTT CASGLGLAGGLYTQYF
TRBJ2-2 few TRBV7-2 TRBD2 TGTGCCAGCAGCTTTGGACTAGCGGGGGGGGCCGGGGAGCTGTTTTTT CASSFGLAGGAGELFF
TRBJ2-1 few TRBV10-3 TRBD2 TGTGCCATCAGTGGTAAACTAGCGGTCTCCTACAATGAGCAGTTCTTC CAISGKLAVSYNEQFF
TRBJ2-5 NA TRBV12-3/TRBV12-4 NA TGTGCCAGCAGTTGGAGGGAGACCCAGTACTTC CASSWRETQYF
TRBJ2-1 NA TRBV29-1 NA TGCAGCGTTGAAGGATTATGGGAAATGGGTTCCTACATTGAGCAGTTCTTC CSVEGLWEMGSYIEQFF
TRBJ1-2 NA TRBV27 TRBD1 TGTGCCAGTCGACAGGGGAGTTATGGCTACACCTTC CASRQGSYGYTF